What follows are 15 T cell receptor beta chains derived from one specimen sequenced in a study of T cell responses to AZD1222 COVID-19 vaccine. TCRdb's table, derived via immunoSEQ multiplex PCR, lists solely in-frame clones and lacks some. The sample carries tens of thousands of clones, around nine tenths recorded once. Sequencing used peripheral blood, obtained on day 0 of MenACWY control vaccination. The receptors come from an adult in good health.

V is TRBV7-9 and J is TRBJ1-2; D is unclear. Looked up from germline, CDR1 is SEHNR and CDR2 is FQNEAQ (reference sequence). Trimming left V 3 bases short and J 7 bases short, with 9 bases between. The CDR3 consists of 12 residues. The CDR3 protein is CASSFLLGGYTF. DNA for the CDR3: TGTGCCAGCAGCTTCCTCCTGGGTGGCTACACCTTC. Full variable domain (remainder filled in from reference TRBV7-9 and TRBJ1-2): DTGVSQNPRHKITKRGQNVTFRCDPISEHNRLYWYRQTLGQGPEFLTYFQNEAQLEKSRLLSDRFSAERPKGSFSTLEIQRTEQGDSAMYLCASSFLLGGYTFGSGTRLTVV.

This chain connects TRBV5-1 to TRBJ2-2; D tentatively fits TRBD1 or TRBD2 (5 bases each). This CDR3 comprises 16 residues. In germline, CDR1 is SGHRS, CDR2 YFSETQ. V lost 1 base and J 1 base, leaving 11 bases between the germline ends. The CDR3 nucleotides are TGCGCCAGCAGCTTGAGGGGCAGCGGGAACACCGGGGAGCTGTTTTTT. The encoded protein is CASSLRGSGNTGELFF.

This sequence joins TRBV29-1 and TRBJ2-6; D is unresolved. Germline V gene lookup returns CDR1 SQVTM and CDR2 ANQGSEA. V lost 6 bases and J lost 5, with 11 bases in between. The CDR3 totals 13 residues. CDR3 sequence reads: CSVLPSWANVLTF. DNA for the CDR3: TGCAGCGTCCTACCATCGTGGGCCAACGTCCTGACTTTC.

The CDR3 spells CASSEEWGLNTEAFF. DNA of the CDR3: TGCGCCAGCAGCGAGGAGTGGGGGCTGAACACTGAAGCTTTCTTT. The genes are TRBV5-1 and TRBJ1-1, with D perhaps TRBD1 (6 bases). Germline-derived CDR1 and CDR2 are SGHRS and YFSETQ. This CDR3 is built from 15 residues. Trimming took 4 bases from V and 0 from J, leaving 13 bases between them.

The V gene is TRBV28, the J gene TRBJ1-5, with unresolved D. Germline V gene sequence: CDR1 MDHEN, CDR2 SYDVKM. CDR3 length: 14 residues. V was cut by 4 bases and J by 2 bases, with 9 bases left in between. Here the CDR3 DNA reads TGTGCCAGCAGTTGGGAGGGAGGCAATCAGCCCCAGCATTTT. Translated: CASSWEGGNQPQHF.

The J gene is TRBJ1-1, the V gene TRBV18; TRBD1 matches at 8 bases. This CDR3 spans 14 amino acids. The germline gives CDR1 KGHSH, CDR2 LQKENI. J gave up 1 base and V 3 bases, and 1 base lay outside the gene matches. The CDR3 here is CASSPRGQNTEAFF. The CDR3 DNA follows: TGTGCCAGCTCACCCAGGGGGCAGAACACTGAAGCTTTCTTT. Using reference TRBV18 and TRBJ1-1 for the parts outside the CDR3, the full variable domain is NAGVMQNPRHLVRRRGQEARLRCSPMKGHSHVYWYRQLPEEGLKFMVYLQKENIIDESGMPKERFSAEFPKEGPSILRIQQVVRGDSAAYFCASSPRGQNTEAFFGQGTRLTVV.

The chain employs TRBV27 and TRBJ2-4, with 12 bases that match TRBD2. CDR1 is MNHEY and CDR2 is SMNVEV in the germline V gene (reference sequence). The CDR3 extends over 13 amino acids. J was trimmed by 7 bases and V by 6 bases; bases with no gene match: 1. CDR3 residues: CASSTSGGNIQYF. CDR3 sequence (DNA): TGTGCCAGCAGCACTAGCGGGGGGAACATTCAGTACTTC.

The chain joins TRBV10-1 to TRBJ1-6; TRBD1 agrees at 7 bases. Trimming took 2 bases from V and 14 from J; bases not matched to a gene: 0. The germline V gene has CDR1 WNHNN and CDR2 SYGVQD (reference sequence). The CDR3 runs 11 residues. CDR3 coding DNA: TGCGCCAGCAGTGAGGGACAGGCCCTCCACTTT. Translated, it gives CASSEGQALHF.

CDR3 coding DNA: TGTGCCAGAGGACAGGGGGAGACCGGGGAGCTGTTTTTT. Its translation: CARGQGETGELFF. The chain couples TRBV11-3 to TRBJ2-2; 10 positions match TRBD1. This CDR3 comprises 13 residues. CDR1 and CDR2 from the germline V gene are SGHNT and YENEEA. Trimming at V came to 9 bases and at J to 5 bases, leaving 3 bases not matched to a gene.

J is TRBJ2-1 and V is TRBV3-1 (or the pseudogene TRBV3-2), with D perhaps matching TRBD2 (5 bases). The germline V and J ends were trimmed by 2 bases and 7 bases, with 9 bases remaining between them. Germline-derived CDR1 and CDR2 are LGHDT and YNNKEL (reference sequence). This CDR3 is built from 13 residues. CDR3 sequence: CASSQLLGNEQFF. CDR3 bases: TGTGCCAGCAGCCAACTACTAGGGAATGAGCAGTTCTTC.

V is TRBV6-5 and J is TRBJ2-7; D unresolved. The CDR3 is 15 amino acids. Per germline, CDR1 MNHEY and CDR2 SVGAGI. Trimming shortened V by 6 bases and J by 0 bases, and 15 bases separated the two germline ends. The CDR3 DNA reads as TGTGCCAGCAGCCTTGGGTGGCAAAGCTCCTACGAGCAGTACTTC. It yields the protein CASSLGWQSSYEQYF.

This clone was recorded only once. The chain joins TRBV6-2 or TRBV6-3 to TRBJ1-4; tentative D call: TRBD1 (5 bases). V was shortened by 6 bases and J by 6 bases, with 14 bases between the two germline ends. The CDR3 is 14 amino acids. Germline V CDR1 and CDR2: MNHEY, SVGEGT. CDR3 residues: CASSLTVEYEKLFF. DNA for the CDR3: TGTGCCAGCAGCCTGACAGTTGAATATGAAAAACTGTTTTTT.

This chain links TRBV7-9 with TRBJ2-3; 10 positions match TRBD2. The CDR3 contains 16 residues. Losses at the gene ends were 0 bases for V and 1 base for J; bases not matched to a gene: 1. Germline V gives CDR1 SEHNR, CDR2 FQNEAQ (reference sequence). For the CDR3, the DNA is TGTGCCAGCAGCTTAGCTCTAGCGGGGGGCACAGATACGCAGTATTTT. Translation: CASSLALAGGTDTQYF.

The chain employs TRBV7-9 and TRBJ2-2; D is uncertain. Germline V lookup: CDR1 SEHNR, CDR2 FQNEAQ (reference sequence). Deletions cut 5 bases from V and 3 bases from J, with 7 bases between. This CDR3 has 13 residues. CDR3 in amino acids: CASSLRYTGELFF. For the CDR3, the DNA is TGTGCCAGCAGCCTGAGGTACACCGGGGAGCTGTTTTTT.

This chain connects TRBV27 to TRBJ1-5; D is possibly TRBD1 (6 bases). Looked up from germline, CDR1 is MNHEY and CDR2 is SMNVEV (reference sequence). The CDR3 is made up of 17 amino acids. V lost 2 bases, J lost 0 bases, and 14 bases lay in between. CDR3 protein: CASSLKASGDSNQPQHF. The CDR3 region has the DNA TGTGCCAGCAGTTTAAAAGCTTCAGGGGATAGCAATCAGCCCCAGCATTTT.